This TCR beta chain was sequenced for a study of blood T cells in healthy people across ages. Total RNA extraction produced at least 6 micrograms (per sample) for the study. This clonotype appeared a few times. No antigen is known for it. CDR1 SGHTA and CDR2 FQGNSA come from the germline V gene. Trimming at V came to 7 bases and at J to 7 bases, leaving 6 bases not matched to a gene. The CDR3 consists of 15 residues. It was with a sample-barcoded 5' primer and a J-beta primer mix that a second PCR of roughly 6 to 11 cycles was run. A tag from a template-switch adaptor with 12 random nucleotides marked each cDNA molecule. All samples gave at least 2.5 million CDR3-containing paired-end reads. TCRdb re-called the 5' RACE reads with MiXCR, one entry per CDR3 protein. Counted here are 2 million or so distinct CDR3 sequences, roughly 49% occurring once; the ten biggest clones make up over 2%. General study results and limits: In these data, TCR beta diversity tracked strongly with naive T cell percentage.

The TCR was taken from a woman between 40 and 55 years old in good health. The genes are TRBV7-2 and TRBJ1-6; 11 bases map to TRBD1. The sample was blood. CDR3 in amino acids: CASTSGQGVNSPLHF. The CDR3 DNA sequence: TGTGCCAGCACCTCGGGACAGGGGGTGAATTCACCCCTCCACTTT.